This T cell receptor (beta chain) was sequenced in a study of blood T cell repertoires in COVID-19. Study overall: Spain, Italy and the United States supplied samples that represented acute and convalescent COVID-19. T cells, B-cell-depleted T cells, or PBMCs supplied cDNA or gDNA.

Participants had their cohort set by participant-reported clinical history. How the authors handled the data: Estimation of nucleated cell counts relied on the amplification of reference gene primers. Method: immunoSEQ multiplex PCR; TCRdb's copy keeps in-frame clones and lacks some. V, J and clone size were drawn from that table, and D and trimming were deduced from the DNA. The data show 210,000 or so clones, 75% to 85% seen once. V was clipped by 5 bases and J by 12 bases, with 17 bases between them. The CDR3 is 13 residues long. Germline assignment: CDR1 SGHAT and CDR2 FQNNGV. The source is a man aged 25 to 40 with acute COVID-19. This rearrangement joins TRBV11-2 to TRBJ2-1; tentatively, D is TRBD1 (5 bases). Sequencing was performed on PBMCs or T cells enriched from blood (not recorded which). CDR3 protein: CASSLDTPIGQFF. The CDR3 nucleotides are TGTGCCAGCAGCCTGGACACCCCAATCGGGCAGTTCTTC. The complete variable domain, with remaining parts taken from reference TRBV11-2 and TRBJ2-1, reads EAGVAQSPRYKIIEKRQSVAFWCNPISGHATLYWYQQILGQGPKLLIQFQNNGVVDDSQLPKDRFSAERLKGVDSTLKIQPAKLEDSAVYLCASSLDTPIGQFFGPGTRLTVL.